What follows are 29 T cell receptor beta chains derived from one specimen sequenced in a study of cytomegalovirus exposure and HLA in healthy donors. The PCR used 60 Vbeta and 13 Jbeta primers. Method: immunoSEQ multiplex PCR; TCRdb's copy keeps in-frame clones and lacks some. The sample includes more than 130,000 clones, over 60% of them seen just once. The sample was PBMCs. The receptors were sampled from a man aged 40-55 years in good health and CMV-seropositive.

This chain links TRBV4-2 with TRBJ1-4, with D possibly TRBD1 on 6 matching bases. This CDR3 spans 15 amino acids. Germline CDR1 is LGHNA and CDR2 is YNFKEQ. V was cut by 5 bases and J by 3 bases, with 13 bases left in between. Here the CDR3 DNA reads TGTGCCAGCAGCAGCCAAAAGGGGGCTAATGAAAAACTGTTTTTT. Amino acid sequence: CASSSQKGANEKLFF.

The rearrangement joins TRBV15 to TRBJ2-7; D perhaps matches TRBD2 (6 bases). The CDR3 consists of 13 residues. Trimming left V 4 bases short and J 7 bases short, with 14 bases between. From germline, CDR1 is LNHNV and CDR2 YYDKDF (reference sequence). CDR3 bases: TGTGCCACCAGCAAGGACTACGAGGGGGAGCAGTACTTC. This translates into CATSKDYEGEQYF.

The chain joins TRBV6-5 to TRBJ1-6; D is undetermined. Between the trimmed V and J ends, which lost 2 bases and 8 bases, there was a span of 10 bases. CDR1 MNHEY and CDR2 SVGAGI come from the germline V gene. The CDR3 is made up of 14 amino acids. CDR3 in DNA: TGTGCCAGCAGTTACGAACCTCGCGATTCACCCCTCCACTTT. As protein: CASSYEPRDSPLHF.

The rearrangement links TRBV5-4 to TRBJ2-5, with 7 nucleotides matching TRBD2. The CDR3 sequence is 14 residues long. The V segment lost 4 bases and the J segment 0 bases; nucleotides outside the gene matches: 3. Germline values: CDR1 SGHNT, CDR2 YYREEE (reference sequence). The CDR3 DNA reads TGTGCCAGCAGCCCGCGGGGGTACCAAGAGACCCAGTACTTC. Its protein is CASSPRGYQETQYF. Full variable domain (outside the CDR3, taken from reference TRBV5-4 and TRBJ2-5): ETGVTQSPTHLIKTRGQQVTLRCSSQSGHNTVSWYQQALGQGPQFIFQYYREEENGRGNFPPRFSGLQFPNYSSELNVNALELDDSALYLCASSPRGYQETQYFGPGTRLLVL.

This chain links TRBV6-5 with TRBJ2-2, with a tentative D call TRBD2 (6 bases). The CDR3 length is 16 residues. The V end lost 4 bases, the J end lost 7 bases, and 19 bases lay between the germline ends. Germline CDR1 and CDR2: MNHEY and SVGAGI. The CDR3 protein is CASSSSLAWGDGELFF. The DNA for the CDR3 is TGTGCCAGCAGTTCCTCCCTGGCATGGGGGGACGGGGAGCTGTTTTTT.

The genes are TRBV9 and TRBJ2-7; 8 nucleotides align to TRBD2. This CDR3 region has 15 residues. Germline CDR1 and CDR2: SGDLS and YYNGEE. J lost 5 bases, V lost 4 bases, and 11 bases had no gene match. CDR3 in DNA: TGTGCCAGCAGCCCAGGAGAAGCGGGAGTCCACGAGCAGTACTTC. Translating gives CASSPGEAGVHEQYF.

The chain carries TRBV28 and TRBJ2-1; 7 bases are shared with TRBD2. Germline CDR1 reads MDHEN; CDR2 reads SYDVKM. This CDR3 has 17 amino acids. V gave up 3 bases and J gave up 0 bases; unmatched junction bases: 8. In DNA form, the CDR3 reads TGTGCCAGCAGTTTGGGAGAGACTAGCCTCTCCTACAATGAGCAGTTCTTC. It translates to CASSLGETSLSYNEQFF.

The chain employs TRBV28 and TRBJ2-5; D might be TRBD1 (6 bases). CDR3 length: 14 residues. Per germline, CDR1 MDHEN and CDR2 SYDVKM. Trimming shortened V by 4 bases and J by 1 base, and 10 bases separated the two germline ends. The CDR3: CASSWGPAQETQYF. Here the CDR3 DNA reads TGTGCCAGCAGTTGGGGGCCAGCCCAAGAGACCCAGTACTTC.

The V call is TRBV5-6, the J call TRBJ1-4; TRBD1 matches 11 bases. The V gene's germline CDR1 is SGHDT and CDR2 YYEEEE. The CDR3 is 17 amino acids. With V trimmed by 4 bases and J by 8 bases, 13 bases remained unmatched. CDR3 DNA: TGTGCCAGCAGCGCGAGGACAGGGGGCACGGGTGGAGAAAAACTGTTTTTT. Its protein is CASSARTGGTGGEKLFF.

The rearrangement links TRBV28 to TRBJ2-1; 9 nucleotides match TRBD1. The CDR3 is 15 residues long. The V segment lost 7 bases and the J segment 7 bases; nucleotides outside the gene matches: 11. CDR1 MDHEN and CDR2 SYDVKM come from the germline V gene. The CDR3 DNA reads TGTGCCAGCAAATCTTGGACAGGGGTTGAAAATGAGCAGTTCTTC. Translation: CASKSWTGVENEQFF.

The chain combines TRBV7-2 with TRBJ1-3; a possible D gene is TRBD1 (6 bases). Per germline, CDR1 SGHTA and CDR2 FQGNSA. The V end lost 1 base, the J end lost 1 base, and 11 bases lay between the germline ends. This CDR3 is 16 amino acids long. The CDR3 loop is CASSLGGGMSGNTIYF. Written as DNA, the CDR3 is TGTGCCAGCAGCTTAGGAGGGGGTATGTCTGGAAACACCATATATTTT.

This chain connects TRBV6-1 to TRBJ1-6; D may be TRBD1 (6 bases). Germline values: CDR1 MNHNS, CDR2 SASEGT. CDR3 length: 12 amino acids. V gave up 5 bases and J gave up 10 bases, with 9 bases separating them. The CDR3 bases are TGTGCCAGCAGTTCAGGGGTGTCACCCCTCCACTTT. Translation: CASSSGVSPLHF.

The rearrangement joins TRBV29-1 to TRBJ2-1, with 7 bases that match TRBD2. J was trimmed by 7 bases and V by 5 bases; bases with no gene match: 14. This CDR3 has 15 residues. Germline V lookup: CDR1 SQVTM, CDR2 ANQGSEA. The CDR3 DNA sequence: TGCAGCGTTCCCAGGGAGGCGGGAGTGGGGAATGAGCAGTTCTTC. This encodes CSVPREAGVGNEQFF.

The rearrangement links TRBV18 to TRBJ2-7, with 8 bases aligning to TRBD1. Germline values: CDR1 KGHSH, CDR2 LQKENI. The V and J ends lost 0 bases and 5 bases, in that order; junction bases with no gene match: 6. The CDR3 sequence is 15 residues long. In nucleotides, the CDR3 is TGTGCCAGCTCACCACCGACAGGGGACAAGCACGAGCAGTACTTC. It codes for CASSPPTGDKHEQYF.

The chain employs TRBV7-8 and TRBJ2-7; no clear D gene. V lost 0 bases, J lost 2 bases, and 8 bases lay in between. CDR3 length: 14 residues. Germline assignment: CDR1 SGHVS and CDR2 FQNEAQ. CDR3 sequence (DNA): TGTGCCAGCAGCTTAGCTGGCGGAACCTACGAGCAGTACTTC. The encoded protein is CASSLAGGTYEQYF.

Here the CDR3 reads CASSGLAGGLSYEQYF. The CDR3 coding sequence is TGTGCTTCCTCGGGACTAGCGGGAGGGCTATCCTACGAGCAGTACTTC. V gene TRBV30 combines with J gene TRBJ2-7; 16 bases match TRBD2. Germline loops: CDR1 GTSNPN, CDR2 SVGIG (reference sequence). The CDR3 is 16 amino acids.

The chain uses TRBV11-2 and TRBJ2-3; D might be TRBD2 (5 bases). The V gene lost 2 bases and the J gene lost 0 bases, with 6 bases spanning the gap. Per germline, CDR1 SGHAT and CDR2 FQNNGV. The CDR3 is 14 amino acids. As DNA, the CDR3 is TGTGCCAGCAGCTTACGGGGAAGCACAGATACGCAGTATTTT. Amino acid sequence: CASSLRGSTDTQYF.

This chain links TRBV25-1 with TRBJ1-2; 10 bases are shared with TRBD1. After removal of 1 base from V and 4 bases from J, the junction contained 3 bases not matched to a gene. Germline assignment: CDR1 MGHDK and CDR2 SYGVNS. CDR3 length: 15 amino acids. CDR3 nucleotides: TGTGCCAGCAGTGAATGGGGACAGGGGCCCTATGGCTACACCTTC. Protein product: CASSEWGQGPYGYTF.

The chain links TRBV27 to TRBJ2-7; possibly TRBD1 for D (5 bases). V was pared by 6 bases and J by 4 bases, with 7 bases between. The V gene's germline CDR1 is MNHEY and CDR2 SMNVEV (reference sequence). The CDR3 is 11 amino acids. The CDR3 DNA reads TGTGCCAGCAGCAAGGGGTACGAGCAGTACTTC. It codes for CASSKGYEQYF.

This sequence joins TRBV27 and TRBJ1-1; 8 bases fit TRBD1. The germline V gene has CDR1 MNHEY and CDR2 SMNVEV (reference sequence). The V and J ends lost 8 bases and 5 bases, in that order; junction bases with no gene match: 4. There are 12 residues in the CDR3. In nucleotides, the CDR3 is TGTGCCAGCCGGACAGGGTGGACTGAAGCTTTCTTT. It codes for CASRTGWTEAFF.

The chain recombines TRBV18 with TRBJ1-1; 9 nucleotides align to TRBD1. The ends lost 6 bases at V and 1 base at J; junction bases unmatched: 9. CDR1 is KGHSH, CDR2 LQKENI, per germline. There are 16 residues in the CDR3. CDR3 DNA: TGTGCCAGCTCCCAGGAACAGGGGGCGTGGAACACTGAAGCTTTCTTT. It translates to CASSQEQGAWNTEAFF. Full variable domain (rest looked up from reference TRBV18 and TRBJ1-1): NAGVMQNPRHLVRRRGQEARLRCSPMKGHSHVYWYRQLPEEGLKFMVYLQKENIIDESGMPKERFSAEFPKEGPSILRIQQVVRGDSAAYFCASSQEQGAWNTEAFFGQGTRLTVV.

As to this clone: The same CDR3 is also encoded by other DNA sequences in this sample. The CDR3 loop is CASSVGQYQETQYF. Here the CDR3 DNA reads TGTGCCAGCAGTGTAGGACAGTACCAAGAGACCCAGTACTTC. The rearrangement uses TRBV2 and TRBJ2-5; weak D call: TRBD1 (6 bases). CDR1 is SNHLY and CDR2 is FYNNEI in the germline V gene. This CDR3 spans 14 amino acids. V dropped 4 bases and J dropped 0 bases, with 9 bases sitting between them.

This rearrangement joins TRBV29-1 to TRBJ1-2; the match to TRBD1 covers 12 bases. The CDR3 is 15 amino acids. The V gene end was trimmed by 6 bases and the J gene end by 5 bases; junction bases not matched to a gene: 10. Germline assignment: CDR1 SQVTM and CDR2 ANQGSEA. CDR3 region: CSVGFGTGGLYGYTF. The CDR3 bases are TGCAGCGTGGGGTTTGGGACAGGGGGCTTATATGGCTACACCTTC.

As DNA, the CDR3 is TGTGCCAGCAGTTACTCTGGAGGGATTTACACTGAAGCTTTCTTT. It translates to CASSYSGGIYTEAFF. The chain employs TRBV6-5 and TRBJ1-1; D not resolved. The CDR3 spans 15 residues. From germline, CDR1 is MNHEY and CDR2 SVGAGI. V lost 0 bases, J lost 3 bases, and 11 bases lay in between.

The chain recombines TRBV5-6 with TRBJ2-5; 10 nucleotides agree with TRBD2. This CDR3 region has 17 residues. V dropped 4 bases and J dropped 3; count of bases not matched to a gene: 12. The germline V gene has CDR1 SGHDT and CDR2 YYEEEE. The CDR3 is CASSLPLAGDPKETQYF. As DNA, the CDR3 is TGTGCCAGCAGCCTCCCTCTAGCGGGGGACCCAAAAGAGACCCAGTACTTC. Complete variable domain (other parts from reference TRBV5-6 and TRBJ2-5): DAGVTQSPTHLIKTRGQQVTLRCSPKSGHDTVSWYQQALGQGPQFIFQYYEEEERQRGNFPDRFSGHQFPNYSSELNVNALLLGDSALYLCASSLPLAGDPKETQYFGPGTRLLVL.

J is TRBJ1-2 and V is TRBV7-9, with 7 bases fitting TRBD1. The CDR3 is made up of 15 amino acids. Germline V gives CDR1 SEHNR, CDR2 FQNEAQ (reference sequence). With 0 bases clipped from V and 4 bases from J, the junction kept 5 bases outside the gene matches. The CDR3: CASSLAGQDLYGYTF. The CDR3 DNA is TGTGCCAGCAGCTTAGCCGGACAGGACCTCTATGGCTACACCTTC.

V usage is TRBV7-3 and J usage is TRBJ2-5, with D perhaps matching TRBD2 (6 bases). Trimming shortened V by 3 bases and J by 2 bases, and 19 bases separated the two germline ends. The germline V gene encodes CDR1 SGHTA and CDR2 FQGTGA. The CDR3 is 17 residues long. This CDR3 is CASSFTPREEGQETQYF. The CDR3 DNA reads TGTGCCAGCAGCTTCACCCCCAGGGAGGAGGGGCAAGAGACCCAGTACTTC.

V is TRBV10-3 and J is TRBJ2-5; D is unclear. The CDR3 runs 14 residues. V was clipped by 2 bases and J by 2 bases, with 9 bases between them. Germline lookup yields CDR1 ENHRY and CDR2 SYGVKD. As DNA, the CDR3 is TGTGCCATCAGTGAGGAGTATTTACAAGAGACCCAGTACTTC. Protein: CAISEEYLQETQYF.

This chain links TRBV6-6 with TRBJ1-1, with D perhaps TRBD1 (6 bases). The length of the CDR3 is 15 residues. Per the germline V gene, CDR1 is MNHNY and CDR2 is SVGAGI (reference sequence). V was cut by 5 bases and J by 3 bases, with 16 bases left in between. The CDR3 protein is CASSPGQSGDTEAFF. CDR3 nucleotide sequence: TGTGCCAGCAGTCCCGGACAGTCTGGGGACACTGAAGCTTTCTTT.